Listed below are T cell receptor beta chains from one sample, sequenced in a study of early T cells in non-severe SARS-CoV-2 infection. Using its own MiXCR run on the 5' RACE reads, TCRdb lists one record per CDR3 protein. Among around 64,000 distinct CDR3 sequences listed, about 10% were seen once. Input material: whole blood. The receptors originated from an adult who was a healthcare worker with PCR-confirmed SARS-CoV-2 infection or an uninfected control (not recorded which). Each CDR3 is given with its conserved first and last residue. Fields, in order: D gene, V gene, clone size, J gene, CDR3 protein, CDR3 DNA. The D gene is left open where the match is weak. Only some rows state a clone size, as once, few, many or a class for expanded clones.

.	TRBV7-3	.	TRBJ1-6	CASSTNGQWNSPLHF	TGTGCCAGCAGCACCAACGGACAGTGGAATTCACCCCTCCACTTT
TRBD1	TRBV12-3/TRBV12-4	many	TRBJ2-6	CASSPTGQGVYGANVLTF	TGTGCCAGCAGTCCCACCGGACAGGGGGTTTATGGGGCCAACGTCCTGACTTTC
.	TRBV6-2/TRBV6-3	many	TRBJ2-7	CASSYMWAANTRSSYEQYF	TGTGCCAGCAGTTACATGTGGGCGGCTAACACAAGATCCTCCTACGAGCAGTACTTC
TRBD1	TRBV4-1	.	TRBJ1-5	CASSQDTGDSNQPQHF	TGCGCCAGCAGCCAAGATACAGGGGATAGCAATCAGCCCCAGCATTTT
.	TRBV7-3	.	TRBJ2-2	CASSFYSGADTGELFF	TGTGCCAGCAGCTTTTACTCGGGGGCCGACACCGGGGAGCTGTTTTTT
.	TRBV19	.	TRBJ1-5	CASTPPGFYSNQPQHF	TGTGCCAGTACACCCCCCGGGTTTTATAGCAATCAGCCCCAGCATTTT
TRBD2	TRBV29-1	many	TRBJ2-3	CSAGTSAQGNTDTQYF	TGCAGCGCCGGGACTAGCGCCCAAGGGAACACAGATACGCAGTATTTT
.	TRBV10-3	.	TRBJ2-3	CAIRGNQEGTDTQYF	TGTGCAATTAGGGGCAATCAAGAGGGTACAGATACGCAGTATTTT
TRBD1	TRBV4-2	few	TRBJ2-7	CASSPIGQGGYEQYF	TGTGCCAGCAGCCCGATAGGACAGGGCGGCTACGAGCAGTACTTC
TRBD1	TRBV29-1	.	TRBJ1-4	CSVGRTGTEKLFF	TGCAGCGTCGGCCGGACAGGAACTGAAAAACTGTTTTTT
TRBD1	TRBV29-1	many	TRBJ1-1	CSVEGSPGQLNTEAFF	TGCAGCGTTGAGGGGTCTCCGGGACAGCTAAACACTGAAGCTTTCTTT
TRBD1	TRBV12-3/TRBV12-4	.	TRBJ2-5	CASRQGTAQAIETQYF	TGTGCCAGCAGACAAGGGACAGCCCAGGCGATAGAGACCCAGTACTTC
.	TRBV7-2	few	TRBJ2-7	CASSRWDTSYEQYF	TGTGCCAGCAGCCGATGGGACACCTCCTACGAGCAGTACTTC
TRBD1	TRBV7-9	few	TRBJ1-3	CASSSYRDRGTRGNTIYF	TGTGCCAGCAGCTCTTACCGGGACAGGGGTACGCGCGGAAACACCATATATTTT
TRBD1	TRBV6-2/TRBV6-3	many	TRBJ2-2	CASSYKTGSRGELFF	TGTGCCAGCAGTTACAAGACAGGGTCTCGGGGGGAGCTGTTTTTT
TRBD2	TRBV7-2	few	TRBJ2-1	CASSRSGGEQFF	TGTGCCAGCAGTAGAAGCGGGGGTGAGCAGTTCTTC
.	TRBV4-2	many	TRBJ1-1	CASSQEPMNTEAFF	TGTGCCAGCAGCCAAGAACCCATGAACACTGAAGCTTTCTTT